A single sample is the source of the 27 T cell receptor beta chains below, sequenced in a study of T cell repertoires in cytomegalovirus infection. Their antigens remain unidentified. TCRdb analysed the reads with MiXCR anew, one entry per CDR3 protein. The table has around 540,000 distinct CDR3 sequences, around 35% seen once. Sequences were derived from cultured PBMCs, sampled from culture after CMV antigen stimulation. Receptor source: a human donor in good health (CMV status not recorded). Some clones in this sample may be carry-over from other donors' samples.

The chain is built from TRBV7-6 and TRBJ1-5; D is possibly TRBD1 (5 bases). Per the germline V gene, CDR1 is SGHVS and CDR2 is FNYEAQ. The CDR3 loop spans 18 amino acids. Trimming pared 1 base from V and 5 bases from J, leaving 21 bases between. Written as DNA, the CDR3 is TGTGCCAGCAGCTTAGTTCACGGGGCCGGGATGTATGATCAGCCCCAGCATTTT. This gives the protein CASSLVHGAGMYDQPQHF.

The table lists this clonotype with a few counts. The chain uses TRBV2 and TRBJ1-2; D is possibly TRBD1 (6 bases). Trimming cost V 10 bases and J 7 bases, with 19 bases left between them. Per germline, CDR1 SNHLY and CDR2 FYNNEI. The CDR3 length is 13 residues. CDR3 protein: CATQGALVFGYTF. CDR3 sequence (DNA): TGTGCCACACAGGGTGCCCTCGTTTTTGGCTACACCTTC.

The rearrangement joins TRBV6-6 to TRBJ2-5; 10 nucleotides align to TRBD1. The CDR3 runs 14 residues. V trimming: 9 bases; J trimming: 1 base; junction bases outside the gene matches: 5. The germline V gene has CDR1 MNHNY and CDR2 SVGAGI (reference sequence). CDR3 sequence: CASRQGAPQETQYF. CDR3 coding DNA: TGTGCCAGTAGACAGGGGGCGCCCCAAGAGACCCAGTACTTC.

The count of this clonotype is one. V and J are TRBV4-1 and TRBJ2-7; D possibly corresponds to TRBD2 (6 bases). The ends were cut back, 0 bases at V and 3 bases at J, with 12 bases in the middle. The germline V gene encodes CDR1 MGHRA and CDR2 YSYEKL. The CDR3 extends over 15 amino acids. The CDR3 region is CASSQEWTTRYEQYF. Written as DNA, the CDR3 is TGCGCCAGCAGCCAAGAGTGGACTACCCGCTACGAGCAGTACTTC.

This clonotype was counted only a few times. One end of the junction is discordant with germline, which a read error may explain. The rearrangement joins TRBV7-7 to TRBJ1-6; D gene ambiguous. CDR1 SSHAT and CDR2 FNYEAQ come from the germline V gene (reference sequence). This CDR3 comprises 11 residues. The CDR3 nucleotides are TGTGCTAGCAGTCCCACCCCACCCCTCCACTTT. This encodes CASSPTPPLHF.

In this sample, this clonotype turned up a few times. The junction departs from germline at one end; a sequencing error may be responsible. The J gene is TRBJ1-5, the V gene TRBV7-8, with 11 bases that match TRBD1. CDR3 length: 20 residues. The V gene's germline CDR1 is SGHVS and CDR2 FQNEAQ. CDR3 loop: CASSLGAGTGGIRAGQPQHF. The CDR3 region has the DNA TGTGCCAGCAGTTTAGGGGCCGGGACAGGGGGGATCAGGGCCGGTCAGCCCCAGCATTTT.

In its sample, this clonotype was seen a few times. The chain joins TRBV19 to TRBJ2-1, with 10 positions matching TRBD1. Germline CDR1 LNHDA, CDR2 SQIVND (reference sequence). The V segment lost 1 base and the J segment 4 bases; nucleotides outside the gene matches: 4. This CDR3 is built from 16 residues. The chain's CDR3 is CASSIGGTGVYNEQFF. CDR3 DNA sequence: TGTGCCAGTAGTATAGGGGGGACAGGGGTGTACAATGAGCAGTTCTTC.

This chain connects TRBV7-2 to TRBJ1-4; D is undetermined. The germline V and J ends were trimmed by 5 bases and 8 bases, with 18 bases remaining between them. The CDR3 consists of 15 residues. Germline CDR1 is SGHTA and CDR2 is FQGNSA. As DNA, the CDR3 is TGTGCCAGCAGCAAAGGAGGTTTTCTAGGGGAAAAACTGTTTTTT. It yields the protein CASSKGGFLGEKLFF.

CDR3 in amino acids: CASTPKDGRSRNEQFF. CDR3 coding DNA: TGTGCCAGCACCCCTAAAGACGGGAGGTCTAGAAATGAGCAGTTCTTC. The V and J genes are TRBV27 and TRBJ2-1; TRBD2 agrees at 7 bases. The CDR3 runs 16 residues. V shed 7 bases and J 7 bases; nucleotides not matched to a gene: 16. Germline V lookup: CDR1 MNHEY, CDR2 SMNVEV (reference sequence).

This rearrangement joins TRBV12-3 or TRBV12-4 to TRBJ1-2, with 8 bases aligning to TRBD1. V lost 6 bases, J lost 6 bases, and 6 bases stayed unmatched. CDR3 length: 13 residues. Here the CDR3 reads CASRSTGEDGYTF. The CDR3 region has the DNA TGTGCCAGCAGATCGACAGGGGAGGATGGCTACACCTTC.

This clonotype has just a few counts. The V and J genes are TRBV4-1 and TRBJ2-2, with D possibly TRBD1 on 5 matching bases. Germline V gene sequence: CDR1 MGHRA, CDR2 YSYEKL. The V and J ends lost 3 bases and 5 bases respectively, with 16 bases between them. This CDR3 comprises 16 residues. The CDR3 protein is CASSQSGALKTGELFF. In nucleotides, the CDR3 is TGCGCCAGCAGCCAGAGTGGGGCACTCAAAACCGGGGAGCTGTTTTTT.

The V call is TRBV29-1, the J call TRBJ1-1; D is unclear. This CDR3 comprises 12 residues. Germline loops: CDR1 SQVTM, CDR2 ANQGSEA. V gave up 7 bases and J gave up 1 base, with 10 bases separating them. The CDR3 DNA follows: TGCAGCGGCGGACGGGAGAACACTGAAGCTTTCTTT. This gives the protein CSGGRENTEAFF.

The chain employs TRBV7-4 and TRBJ2-1; D may be TRBD2 (5 bases). Germline lookup yields CDR1 SGHVT and CDR2 SQSDAQ. CDR3 length equals 15 residues. Trimming pared 5 bases from V and 4 bases from J, leaving 15 bases between. Here the CDR3 DNA reads TGTGCCAGCAGCCTTACTAGTATTGTTTACAATGAGCAGTTCTTC. Translating gives CASSLTSIVYNEQFF.

The CDR3, as DNA: TGTGCCAGCAGCTTAGCTTTCCAGGGAAGTGAAGCTTTCTTT. It specifies CASSLAFQGSEAFF. V is TRBV11-2 and J is TRBJ1-1; D might be TRBD1 (5 bases). This CDR3 contains 14 residues. The germline CDR1 and CDR2 sequences are SGHAT and FQNNGV. Deletions cut 1 base from V and 7 bases from J, with 13 bases between. Drawing the rest from reference TRBV11-2 and TRBJ1-1, the complete variable domain is EAGVAQSPRYKIIEKRQSVAFWCNPISGHATLYWYQQILGQGPKLLIQFQNNGVVDDSQLPKDRFSAERLKGVDSTLKIQPAKLEDSAVYLCASSLAFQGSEAFFGQGTRLTVV.

This clonotype was detected many times. This rearrangement joins TRBV2 to TRBJ2-5, with 8 bases that match TRBD2. The J segment lost 9 bases and the V segment lost 0 bases, leaving 6 bases of the junction unmatched. Germline-derived CDR1 and CDR2 are SNHLY and FYNNEI. The CDR3 totals 14 residues. The DNA for the CDR3 is TGTGCCAGCAGTGAAGCCGGGACTAGTCCGCCCCAGTACTTC. This gives the protein CASSEAGTSPPQYF.

This clonotype occurred many times. The V gene is TRBV7-2, the J gene TRBJ2-5; TRBD2 agrees at 12 bases. The V gene end was trimmed by 6 bases and the J gene end by 5 bases; junction bases not matched to a gene: 16. The CDR3 loop spans 18 amino acids. Germline lookup yields CDR1 SGHTA and CDR2 FQGNSA. The CDR3 is CASSSTTSGRSFGETQYF. CDR3 bases: TGTGCCAGCAGTTCAACCACTAGCGGGAGGAGTTTCGGCGAGACCCAGTACTTC.

The chain couples TRBV19 to TRBJ1-2; TRBD1 aligns across 9 bases. This CDR3 has 18 amino acids. The J segment lost 6 bases and the V segment lost 6 bases, leaving 20 bases of the junction unmatched. The germline CDR1 and CDR2 sequences are LNHDA and SQIVND (reference sequence). The CDR3 reads CASSLPGQGIRRLDGYTF. CDR3 nucleotides: TGTGCCAGTAGCCTACCGGGACAGGGCATAAGAAGGCTGGATGGCTACACCTTC.

This clonotype appeared many times. The chain couples TRBV11-2 to TRBJ2-1; 14 positions agree with TRBD2. CDR1 is SGHAT and CDR2 is FQNNGV in the germline V gene. V was clipped by 5 bases and J by 5 bases; unmatched bases: 8. CDR3 length equals 17 residues. The CDR3 DNA reads TGTGCCAGCAGCCCAGGACTAGCGGGAGGAAAAGACAATGAGCAGTTCTTC. Translation: CASSPGLAGGKDNEQFF.

This chain links TRBV5-1 with TRBJ2-5, with D perhaps being TRBD1 or TRBD2 (5 bases each). CDR3 length: 14 amino acids. Germline V gene data show CDR1 as SGHRS and CDR2 as YFSETQ. V lost 2 bases and J lost 3, with 11 bases in between. CDR3 coding DNA: TGCGCCAGCAGCTTTGGGATGGGGGAAGAGACCCAGTACTTC. Translated: CASSFGMGEETQYF.

This clonotype has only a few counts. This chain joins TRBV11-2 and TRBJ2-1; possibly TRBD1 for D (5 bases). Germline V gives CDR1 SGHAT, CDR2 FQNNGV. The V end was cut by 5 bases, the J end by 0 bases, with 11 bases between. This CDR3 has 15 residues. CDR3 loop: CASSQDSVSYNEQFF. CDR3 nucleotides: TGTGCCAGCAGCCAAGACAGTGTCTCCTACAATGAGCAGTTCTTC.

V usage is TRBV11-2 and J usage is TRBJ2-1; 7 nucleotides agree with TRBD2. The CDR3 is 13 residues long. J lost 7 bases, V lost 3 bases, and 3 bases had no gene match. CDR1 is SGHAT and CDR2 is FQNNGV in the germline V gene. CDR3 sequence (DNA): TGTGCCAGCAGCTTGACGCGGGAGAATGAGCAGTTCTTC. Translated: CASSLTRENEQFF.

The rearrangement joins TRBV6-2 or TRBV6-3 to TRBJ2-1, with unresolved D. The CDR3 is 15 residues long. Trimming removed 1 base at V and 5 bases at J, with 12 bases between. The germline V gene encodes CDR1 MNHEY and CDR2 SVGEGT. CDR3 sequence: CASSYLRDGNNEQFF. The CDR3 nucleotides are TGTGCCAGCAGTTACTTAAGGGATGGGAACAATGAGCAGTTCTTC.

This clonotype was seen only a few times. The chain carries TRBV7-6 and TRBJ2-1; D might be TRBD2 (5 bases). The V gene's germline CDR1 is SGHVS and CDR2 FNYEAQ. The ends were cut back, 4 bases at V and 4 bases at J, with 11 bases in the middle. This CDR3 comprises 14 residues. CDR3 sequence (DNA): TGTGCCAGCAGCTCCGGACTCTATTACAATGAGCAGTTCTTC. Translating it yields CASSSGLYYNEQFF.

This chain connects TRBV6-5 to TRBJ2-5; D uncertain. The germline CDR1 and CDR2 sequences are MNHEY and SVGAGI. V lost 5 bases, J lost 7 bases, and 20 bases lay in between. The CDR3 totals 15 residues. The CDR3 spells CASSPVINRVGTQYF. The CDR3 nucleotides are TGTGCCAGCAGTCCCGTTATCAACCGAGTGGGGACCCAGTACTTC.

The chain uses TRBV27 and TRBJ2-1; no reliable D call. Germline V CDR1 and CDR2: MNHEY, SMNVEV (reference sequence). V shed 5 bases and J shed 10 bases, with 12 bases lying between them. The CDR3 covers 12 residues. CDR3 amino acids: CASSPTISEQFF. CDR3 bases: TGTGCCAGCAGTCCAACTATCTCCGAGCAGTTCTTC.

The J gene is TRBJ1-1, the V gene TRBV6-8, with TRBD1 as a possible D gene (6 bases). Germline V gene lookup returns CDR1 MNHGY and CDR2 SAAAGT. The length of the CDR3 is 17 residues. The V and J ends lost 8 bases and 4 bases respectively, with 26 bases between them. This CDR3 is CASFSSSGAGVITEAFF. The CDR3 DNA is TGTGCCAGCTTCTCTAGCTCTGGGGCAGGGGTTATCACTGAAGCTTTCTTT.

This clonotype was counted a few times. The chain recombines TRBV6-5 with TRBJ1-6, with TRBD1 matching 10 bases. The germline V gene encodes CDR1 MNHEY and CDR2 SVGAGI. This CDR3 comprises 14 residues. J gave up 8 bases and V 4 bases, and 2 bases lay outside the gene matches. CDR3 nucleotides: TGTGCCAGCAGTTCTGACAGGGGGCATTCACCCCTCCACTTT. This codes for CASSSDRGHSPLHF.